This TCR beta chain is from a study of blood T cell repertoires in COVID-19. About the research overall: Samples came from the United States, Italy and Spain, spanning acute and convalescent COVID-19. T cells, B-cell-depleted T cells, or PBMCs supplied cDNA or gDNA.

V was trimmed by 0 bases and J by 3 bases, leaving 7 bases between them. This CDR3 has 14 residues. Looked up from germline, CDR1 is SGDLS and CDR2 is YYNGEE. Under the authors' procedure: Amplifying reference gene primers gave estimates of nucleated cell counts. Profiled with immunoSEQ multiplex PCR; TCRdb holds only in-frame clones, not every one. The V and J calls and the clone size are those of that table, but D and trimming were determined from the DNA. The table has fewer than 85,000 clones, approximately 90% seen once; the top ten hold 7.5% to 9.5%. This receptor was identified in a human donor in a cohort sampled during active COVID-19. The material sequenced was peripheral blood. The genes are TRBV9 and TRBJ1-3, with D perhaps TRBD1 (6 bases). CDR3 region: CASSVGGLGNTIYF. The CDR3 DNA sequence: TGTGCCAGCAGCGTAGGGGGGCTTGGAAACACCATATATTTT.